This entry is about one TCR beta chain. Germline V gene data show CDR1 as MNHEY and CDR2 as SVGEGT. Trimming at V came to 5 bases and at J to 4 bases, leaving 4 bases not matched to a gene. This CDR3 has 14 residues. This specimen belongs to a study of blood T cell repertoires in COVID-19. Background on the study: Collection of acute and convalescent COVID-19 samples took place in the United States, Italy and Spain.

This table comes from immunoSEQ multiplex PCR, and its TCRdb copy is limited to in-frame clones, with some not included. The sample includes some 90,000 clones, roughly 85% seen only once; the top ten take about 10%. This clonotype was sampled from a human donor in a cohort sampled during active COVID-19. This rearrangement joins TRBV6-2 or TRBV6-3 to TRBJ1-2; TRBD1 agrees at 10 bases. The material sequenced was peripheral blood. The CDR3 protein is CASSMGQGSYGYTF. CDR3 in DNA: TGTGCCAGCAGTATGGGACAGGGGTCCTATGGCTACACCTTC.